These 32 T cell receptor beta chains were all obtained from the same sample, sequenced in a study of blood T cell repertoires in COVID-19. Sequencing used immunoSEQ multiplex PCR; TCRdb keeps in-frame clones, though not all of them. This sample has more than 95,000 clones, with 90% found just once. Sequencing was done on a sample of peripheral blood. The source is a man in his fifties or sixties with acute or convalescent COVID-19.

The rearrangement uses TRBV2 and TRBJ2-7, with 9 nucleotides matching TRBD1. Trimming cost V 7 bases and J 4 bases; bases outside gene matches: 5. The CDR3 consists of 13 residues. The germline V gene has CDR1 SNHLY and CDR2 FYNNEI. The CDR3 sequence is CASMGQGRYEQYV. CDR3 in DNA: TGTGCCAGCATGGGACAGGGTCGGTACGAGCAGTACGTC.

The CDR3 coding sequence is TGTGCCAGCAGTCCCCTACGGGGAGAGACCCAGTACTTC. This encodes CASSPLRGETQYF. This chain connects TRBV27 to TRBJ2-5; possibly TRBD2 for D (5 bases). CDR1 is MNHEY, CDR2 SMNVEV, per germline (reference sequence). The length of the CDR3 is 13 residues. The V end lost 5 bases, the J end lost 4 bases, and 11 bases lay between the germline ends.

This chain connects TRBV4-2 to TRBJ1-3, with D hard to call. This CDR3 is 17 amino acids long. V lost 1 base to trimming and J lost 1 base, with 14 bases between them. The germline CDR1 and CDR2 sequences are LGHNA and YNFKEQ. CDR3 sequence (DNA): TGTGCCAGCAGCCAAGGGTGGGAGGGAGGTTCTGGAAACACCATATATTTT. It translates to CASSQGWEGGSGNTIYF.

This clone came up once. The chain has TRBV19 and TRBJ2-7; maybe TRBD2 (5 bases). V was trimmed by 5 bases and J by 1 base, leaving 15 bases between them. CDR3 length equals 15 residues. CDR1 is LNHDA, CDR2 SQIVND, per germline (reference sequence). The CDR3 here is CASSLEGGPSYEQYV. The CDR3 DNA sequence: TGTGCCAGTAGTCTTGAAGGAGGACCTTCCTACGAGCAGTACGTC.

The chain joins TRBV7-2 to TRBJ1-1; D is perhaps TRBD1 (6 bases). CDR3 length equals 17 residues. Germline V CDR1 and CDR2: SGHTA, FQGNSA. V dropped 2 bases and J dropped 4 bases, with 20 bases sitting between them. CDR3 protein: CASSLLGHGVGRTEAFF. The DNA of the CDR3 is TGTGCCAGCAGCTTATTGGGACACGGAGTGGGACGCACTGAAGCTTTCTTT.

The table lists this clone with a count of one. The rearrangement uses TRBV19 and TRBJ1-3, with D possibly TRBD1 on 5 matching bases. The CDR3 totals 17 residues. Germline V CDR1 and CDR2: LNHDA, SQIVND (reference sequence). Trimming took 4 bases from V and 0 from J, leaving 16 bases between them. CDR3: CASSTLTVSSSGNTIYF. CDR3 bases: TGTGCCAGTAGTACCTTGACAGTTTCGAGCTCTGGAAACACCATATATTTT.

This clone has only one observation. The rearrangement joins TRBV18 to TRBJ2-5, with 10 bases identical to TRBD1. Germline V gives CDR1 KGHSH, CDR2 LQKENI. The CDR3 has 14 residues. V was clipped by 6 bases and J by 5 bases; unmatched bases: 6. The CDR3 DNA reads as TGTGCCAGCTCCCGGACAGGGGGTTCGGAGACCCAGTACTTC. Translation gives CASSRTGGSETQYF.

The chain employs TRBV6-6 and TRBJ1-5, with 7 bases aligning to TRBD1. CDR1 and CDR2 from the germline V gene are MNHNY and SVGAGI (reference sequence). This CDR3 region has 15 residues. The junction had 4 bases not matched to a gene; V was cut back by 4 bases and J by 1 base. The CDR3 is CASSWTGQSNQPQHF. CDR3 DNA sequence: TGTGCCAGCAGTTGGACGGGACAGAGCAATCAGCCCCAGCATTTT.

The V gene is TRBV6-5, the J gene TRBJ2-2, with 7 bases aligning to TRBD2. This CDR3 region has 16 residues. With 0 bases clipped from V and 6 bases from J, the junction kept 7 bases outside the gene matches. Germline V gene data show CDR1 as MNHEY and CDR2 as SVGAGI. CDR3 loop: CASSYSTTGGSGELFF. CDR3 DNA sequence: TGTGCCAGCAGTTACTCCACAACGGGGGGTTCCGGGGAGCTGTTTTTT.

V gene TRBV5-4 combines with J gene TRBJ1-2, with D perhaps TRBD1 (5 bases). V lost 3 bases and J 6 bases, leaving 18 bases between the germline ends. The CDR3 loop spans 15 amino acids. The germline gives CDR1 SGHNT, CDR2 YYREEE (reference sequence). As DNA, the CDR3 is TGTGCCAGCAGCTACGCCCCGGGCAGGGCCCATGGCTACACCTTC. Protein sequence: CASSYAPGRAHGYTF.

The chain has TRBV3-1 (or the pseudogene TRBV3-2) and TRBJ1-2; no reliable D call. Trimming shortened V by 0 bases and J by 4 bases, and 3 bases separated the two germline ends. Germline CDR1 is LGHDT and CDR2 is YNNKEL (reference sequence). This CDR3 has 12 residues. The CDR3 nucleotides read TGTGCCAGCAGCCAAGAGAGCTATGGCTACACCTTC. It specifies CASSQESYGYTF.

The V and J genes are TRBV12-3 or TRBV12-4 and TRBJ1-1, with D perhaps TRBD1 (5 bases). V was trimmed by 8 bases and J by 1 base, leaving 8 bases between them. The CDR3 loop spans 12 amino acids. For the CDR3, the DNA is TGTGCCAGCGGAACAGGGAACACTGAAGCTTTCTTT. Amino acids: CASGTGNTEAFF.

This clone has only a few counts. V is TRBV30 and J is TRBJ1-1; 9 nucleotides match TRBD1. In germline, CDR1 is GTSNPN, CDR2 SVGIG (reference sequence). The J segment lost 8 bases and the V segment lost 5 bases, leaving 15 bases of the junction unmatched. This CDR3 has 15 residues. Here the CDR3 reads CAWGKKGQGTREAFF. The CDR3 DNA sequence: TGTGCCTGGGGGAAGAAGGGACAGGGTACAAGAGAAGCTTTCTTT. Full variable domain (remainder filled in from reference TRBV30 and TRBJ1-1): SQTIHQWPATLVQPVGSPLSLECTVEGTSNPNLYWYRQAAGRGLQLLFYSVGIGQISSEVPQNLSASRPQDRQFILSSKKLLLSDSGFYLCAWGKKGQGTREAFFGQGTRLTVV.

In DNA, the CDR3 is TGCGCCAGCAGCGAACAGGGGGCCAAAAACATTCAGTACTTC. It encodes CASSEQGAKNIQYF. V is TRBV5-1 and J is TRBJ2-4, with 7 positions matching TRBD1. With V trimmed by 4 bases and J by 1 base, 2 bases remained unmatched. The CDR3 runs to 14 residues. Germline lookup yields CDR1 SGHRS and CDR2 YFSETQ.

The chain couples TRBV6-5 to TRBJ2-3; possibly TRBD1 for D (6 bases). CDR1 MNHEY and CDR2 SVGAGI come from the germline V gene. The CDR3 consists of 15 residues. The germline V and J ends were trimmed by 0 bases and 2 bases, with 9 bases remaining between them. This CDR3 reads CASSYSNRDTDTQYF. The CDR3 bases are TGTGCCAGCAGTTACTCTAACAGGGACACAGATACGCAGTATTTT.

J is TRBJ1-2 and V is TRBV29-1, with 7 nucleotides matching TRBD1. V trimming: 4 bases; J trimming: 6 bases; junction bases outside the gene matches: 5. In germline, CDR1 is SQVTM, CDR2 ANQGSEA. CDR3 length: 12 residues. The chain's CDR3 is CSVGGGADGYTF. DNA of the CDR3: TGCAGCGTTGGAGGGGGCGCGGATGGCTACACCTTC. The full variable domain, in which reference TRBV29-1 and TRBJ1-2 provide the parts outside the CDR3, is SAVISQKPSRDICQRGTSLTIQCQVDSQVTMMFWYRQQPGQSLTLIATANQGSEATYESGFVIDKFPISRPNLTFSTLTVSNMSPEDSSIYLCSVGGGADGYTFGSGTRLTVV.

This clone was recorded a few times. The gene calls are TRBV18 and TRBJ2-3; a possible D gene is TRBD2 (5 bases). Germline V gives CDR1 KGHSH, CDR2 LQKENI. The ends were cut back, 3 bases at V and 5 bases at J, with 9 bases in the middle. This CDR3 region has 13 residues. CDR3 region: CASSPLEGDTQYF. In nucleotides, the CDR3 is TGTGCCAGCTCACCCCTTGAGGGAGATACGCAGTATTTT. The whole variable domain, filled in from reference TRBV18 and TRBJ2-3, reads NAGVMQNPRHLVRRRGQEARLRCSPMKGHSHVYWYRQLPEEGLKFMVYLQKENIIDESGMPKERFSAEFPKEGPSILRIQQVVRGDSAAYFCASSPLEGDTQYFGPGTRLTVL.

V gene TRBV9 combines with J gene TRBJ1-1, with 8 bases aligning to TRBD1. CDR1 SGDLS and CDR2 YYNGEE come from the germline V gene. This CDR3 is 15 amino acids long. V was clipped by 0 bases and J by 5 bases; unmatched bases: 6. In DNA form, the CDR3 reads TGTGCCAGCAGCGTAGCAGGGGGCGGAAAAACTGAAGCTTTCTTT. Amino acids: CASSVAGGGKTEAFF. Complete variable domain (other parts from reference TRBV9 and TRBJ1-1): DSGVTQTPKHLITATGQRVTLRCSPRSGDLSVYWYQQSLDQGLQFLIQYYNGEERAKGNILERFSAQQFPDLHSELNLSSLELGDSALYFCASSVAGGGKTEAFFGQGTRLTVV.

The CDR3 DNA reads as TGTGCCAGCTCACCACCCTTGAGGGGACTTATGGACACTGAAGCTTTCTTT. It yields the protein CASSPPLRGLMDTEAFF. The rearrangement uses TRBV18 and TRBJ1-1; TRBD1 is a possible D gene (5 bases). V was cut by 0 bases and J by 3 bases, with 17 bases left in between. Germline lookup yields CDR1 KGHSH and CDR2 LQKENI. CDR3 size: 17 residues.

The gene calls are TRBV19 and TRBJ1-1; D is unclear. V was cut by 4 bases and J by 4 bases, with 10 bases left in between. CDR3 length: 13 amino acids. CDR1 and CDR2 from the germline V gene are LNHDA and SQIVND (reference sequence). CDR3 protein: CASSTRLSTEAFF. The CDR3 coding sequence is TGTGCCAGTAGTACGCGGTTAAGCACTGAAGCTTTCTTT.

V usage is TRBV19 and J usage is TRBJ2-5; a weak D match, TRBD2 (7 bases). Looked up from germline, CDR1 is LNHDA and CDR2 is SQIVND (reference sequence). Trimming shortened V by 7 bases and J by 3 bases, and 18 bases separated the two germline ends. The CDR3 has 15 residues. This CDR3 reads CASTLGGGGKETQYF. In DNA, the CDR3 is TGTGCCAGTACCCTAGGGGGGGGTGGGAAAGAGACCCAGTACTTC.

This chain links TRBV5-5 with TRBJ2-1, with D tentatively TRBD1 (6 bases). The germline V gene has CDR1 SGHKS and CDR2 YYEKEE (reference sequence). This CDR3 has 14 residues. V lost 3 bases and J lost 4, with 11 bases in between. DNA of the CDR3: TGTGCCAGCAGCTCTACAGGGTCTTACAATGAGCAGTTCTTC. As protein: CASSSTGSYNEQFF.

This clone was observed once. The chain links TRBV14 to TRBJ1-2; 7 nucleotides match TRBD1. Trimming cost V 4 bases and J 4 bases; bases outside gene matches: 9. The CDR3 runs 15 residues. Germline V gene sequence: CDR1 SGHDN, CDR2 FVKESK. The CDR3 loop is CASSRLTGPGYGYTF. In DNA, the CDR3 is TGTGCCAGCAGCCGATTGACAGGGCCAGGCTATGGCTACACCTTC.

This chain links TRBV4-1 with TRBJ1-2; TRBD1 might be the D (6 bases). This CDR3 has 13 residues. Germline V lookup: CDR1 MGHRA, CDR2 YSYEKL. Between the trimmed V and J ends, which lost 0 bases and 7 bases, there was a span of 9 bases. CDR3 region: CASSQETGVGYTF. CDR3 in DNA: TGCGCCAGCAGCCAAGAGACAGGTGTTGGCTACACCTTC.

The genes are TRBV2 and TRBJ2-5, with TRBD1 matching over 8 bases. The junction had 6 bases not matched to a gene; V was cut back by 11 bases and J by 4 bases. The CDR3 is 12 amino acids. Germline V gene data show CDR1 as SNHLY and CDR2 as FYNNEI. DNA of the CDR3: TGTGCCGGACAGGGTATAGGAGAGACCCAGTACTTC. Protein: CAGQGIGETQYF.

V usage is TRBV10-3 and J usage is TRBJ2-1; 13 positions match TRBD2. This CDR3 is built from 16 residues. The germline CDR1 and CDR2 sequences are ENHRY and SYGVKD. V was pared by 2 bases and J by 8 bases, with 6 bases of the junction left unmatched. CDR3 amino acids: CAISERGTSGEDEQFF. The CDR3 DNA is TGTGCCATCAGTGAGAGGGGGACTAGCGGGGAGGATGAGCAGTTCTTC.

The table lists this clone with a count of one. The genes are TRBV21-1 and TRBJ1-1; the table's D call of TRBD1 was not tested on the DNA. TRBV21-1 is given as a pseudogene. The length of the CDR3 is 13 residues. The CDR3 bases are TGTGCCAGCAGCAAAGGGACAGACTCAGAAGCTTTCTTT. This translates into CASSKGTDSEAFF.

This chain connects TRBV6-6 to TRBJ1-5; 12 bases line up with TRBD1. The J segment lost 7 bases and the V segment lost 4 bases, leaving 5 bases of the junction unmatched. Germline V CDR1 and CDR2: MNHNY, SVGAGI (reference sequence). This CDR3 contains 15 residues. CDR3 DNA: TGTGCCAGCAGTTGGGGACAGGGGGCTGGGCAGCCCCAGCATTTT. Translating gives CASSWGQGAGQPQHF.

The chain carries TRBV7-8 and TRBJ1-2, with TRBD1 matching 9 bases. With 5 bases clipped from V and 7 bases from J, the junction kept 5 bases outside the gene matches. The CDR3 covers 13 residues. Germline CDR1 and CDR2: SGHVS and FQNEAQ. DNA of the CDR3: TGTGCCAGCAGCCCGGACAGGGGAAGTGGCTACACCTTC. It encodes CASSPDRGSGYTF.

Only one count was recorded for this clone. The chain links TRBV3-1 (or the pseudogene TRBV3-2) to TRBJ2-1, with D possibly matching TRBD1 (6 bases). Germline CDR1 is LGHDT and CDR2 is YNNKEL (reference sequence). V gave up 4 bases and J gave up 3 bases, with 13 bases separating them. There are 15 residues in the CDR3. DNA of the CDR3: TGTGCCAGCAGCCCCGGGACATCGGTCTACAATGAGCAGTTCTTC. Its translation: CASSPGTSVYNEQFF.

The chain carries TRBV5-1 and TRBJ2-3, with 7 bases matching TRBD1. Germline V CDR1 and CDR2: SGHRS, YFSETQ. V shed 4 bases, J shed 2 bases, and the junction held 7 bases outside the gene matches. This CDR3 spans 15 amino acids. The CDR3 DNA reads TGCGCCAGCAGCCCCCTGACAGGGTTCACAGATACGCAGTATTTT. Translation gives CASSPLTGFTDTQYF.

This clone was observed a single time. The gene calls are TRBV6-5 and TRBJ1-2; 7 positions match TRBD1. The CDR3 covers 14 residues. Germline CDR1 MNHEY, CDR2 SVGAGI. V dropped 10 bases and J dropped 1; count of bases not matched to a gene: 9. DNA for the CDR3: TGTGCCACCACCCGAGACAGGGTTAACTATGGCTACACCTTC. Its translation: CATTRDRVNYGYTF.